This T cell receptor beta chain was sequenced for a study of T cells in Graves' hyperthyroidism and ophthalmopathy. Study-wide findings and caveats: Ophthalmopathy got predicted by the model a median 6.5 months before its onset.

Ophthalmopathy cases scored 3 or more on the Clinical Activity Score and 4 or more on NOSPECS grade, with duration below 3 months. It was uncontrolled infection, other autoimmune disease, pregnancy or lactation that excluded patients. Orbital computed tomography, thyroid ultrasound, serum thyroxine and TRAb, and clinical symptoms together informed the diagnoses. This clonotype was recorded a few times. No antigen is known for it. Amplification targeted TCR beta CDR3 regions from RNA transcripts. TCR CDR3 regions were first amplified by RT-PCR with HTBI primers. Each CDR3 protein gets one entry after TCRdb re-called the multiplex PCR reads with MiXCR. This table has hundreds of thousands of distinct CDR3 sequences, 20% appearing once. The receptor's source is a man between 40 and 49 years old with Graves' ophthalmopathy. The sequenced sample was blood.

CDR3 in DNA: TGCAGCGTGAGGGACAGTCACAATGAGCAGTTCTTC. Amino acids: CSVRDSHNEQFF. This chain links TRBV29-1 with TRBJ2-1, with 7 bases lining up with TRBD1. The V gene end was trimmed by 6 bases and the J gene end by 5 bases; junction bases not matched to a gene: 4. The CDR3 runs 12 residues. In germline, CDR1 is SQVTM, CDR2 ANQGSEA.